Listed here are 29 T cell receptor beta chains from one sample, sequenced in a study of identical twins. One entry per CDR3 protein results from TCRdb running MiXCR on the 5' RACE reads. The sample has 420,000 or so distinct CDR3 sequences; approximately 18% are singletons. Sample: naive T cells sorted from blood. Receptor source: a man aged 45-65 years in good health.

This clonotype was found a few times. The rearrangement links TRBV29-1 to TRBJ2-5; weak D call: TRBD1 (6 bases). The V gene lost 1 base and the J gene lost 5 bases, with 20 bases spanning the gap. CDR1 and CDR2 (germline): SQVTM, ANQGSEA. CDR3 size: 16 residues. The CDR3 coding sequence is TGCAGCGTTGAAGGTCCGGGACACCTACCAGGGGAGACCCAGTACTTC. Protein: CSVEGPGHLPGETQYF.

This clonotype was found a few times. V gene TRBV3-1 combines with J gene TRBJ2-7, with D unresolved. CDR3 length: 15 residues. The V gene lost 1 base and the J gene lost 2 bases, with 12 bases spanning the gap. Germline V CDR1 and CDR2: LGHDT, YNNKEL (reference sequence). CDR3 nucleotide sequence: TGTGCCAGCAGCCAAGTCATGACGCAAACCTACGAGCAGTACTTC. Residues: CASSQVMTQTYEQYF.

The sample holds a few counts of this clonotype. The chain combines TRBV20-1 with TRBJ2-7; D is perhaps TRBD2 (5 bases). Per the germline V gene, CDR1 is DFQATT and CDR2 is SNEGSKA (reference sequence). This CDR3 is built from 12 residues. Trimming removed 5 bases at V and 3 bases at J, with 11 bases between. The CDR3 region has the DNA TGCAGTGCTGGACGCCGGGACTACGAGCAGTACTTC. Protein product: CSAGRRDYEQYF.

The rearrangement joins TRBV5-1 to TRBJ2-7; 7 bases align to TRBD1. J lost 6 bases, V lost 1 base, and 10 bases had no gene match. The germline V gene has CDR1 SGHRS and CDR2 YFSETQ. The CDR3 is 15 amino acids. CDR3 in DNA: TGCGCCAGCAGCTTGCGAGGGGGCGAGGATGGCGAGCAGTACTTC. This translates into CASSLRGGEDGEQYF.

This clonotype was recorded at least ten times. CDR3 sequence reads: CASSLDRVFYEQYF. The CDR3 DNA follows: TGTGCCAGCAGTTTGGACAGGGTGTTCTACGAGCAGTACTTC. The V call is TRBV27, the J call TRBJ2-7; 8 bases agree with TRBD1. Trimming took 3 bases from V and 3 from J; bases not matched to a gene: 4. Germline-derived CDR1 and CDR2 are MNHEY and SMNVEV (reference sequence). The CDR3 has 14 residues.

The J gene is TRBJ2-3, the V gene TRBV18; D is perhaps TRBD1 (5 bases). V was cut by 2 bases and J by 0 bases, with 6 bases left in between. The germline CDR1 and CDR2 sequences are KGHSH and LQKENI. The CDR3 length is 14 residues. In DNA form, the CDR3 reads TGTGCCAGCTCACCAGCAGGGAGCACAGATACGCAGTATTTT. Encoded protein: CASSPAGSTDTQYF.

This clonotype has ten or more counts. This rearrangement joins TRBV20-1 to TRBJ2-1, with a weak D call TRBD2 (5 bases). Germline values: CDR1 DFQATT, CDR2 SNEGSKA (reference sequence). The CDR3 has 13 amino acids. V lost 1 base, J lost 10 bases, and 14 bases lay in between. The CDR3: CSARGPSSREQFF. In nucleotides, the CDR3 is TGCAGTGCTAGAGGTCCGTCTAGCAGAGAGCAGTTCTTC.

The rearrangement joins TRBV12-3 or TRBV12-4 to TRBJ2-4, with 7 bases fitting TRBD2. The CDR3 totals 19 residues. J lost 0 bases, V lost 6 bases, and 17 bases had no gene match. For the CDR3, the DNA is TGTGCCAGCAGCCTCTGGGGAGGGAATAACGTGGAAGCCAAAAACATTCAGTACTTC. Its protein is CASSLWGGNNVEAKNIQYF.

This clonotype was detected ten times or more. The V and J genes are TRBV29-1 and TRBJ2-1; possibly TRBD1 or TRBD2 for D (5 bases each). Trimming left V 7 bases short and J 0 bases short, with 16 bases between. This CDR3 spans 15 amino acids. Per germline, CDR1 SQVTM and CDR2 ANQGSEA. This CDR3 reads CSAARGASSYNEQFF. The CDR3 DNA follows: TGCAGCGCCGCGAGGGGTGCGAGCTCCTACAATGAGCAGTTCTTC.

This clonotype has only a few counts. The rearrangement uses TRBV6-5 and TRBJ2-7, with D possibly being TRBD2 (7 bases). From germline, CDR1 is MNHEY and CDR2 SVGAGI. Trimming cost V 2 bases and J 2 bases, with 13 bases left between them. The CDR3 totals 15 residues. The DNA of the CDR3 is TGTGCCAGCAGTTACGGAGGGGGGGTTCCCTACGAGCAGTACTTC. This encodes CASSYGGGVPYEQYF.

The chain has TRBV18 and TRBJ2-3; the match to TRBD1 covers 9 bases. The V segment lost 0 bases and the J segment 4 bases; nucleotides outside the gene matches: 2. Germline CDR1 reads KGHSH; CDR2 reads LQKENI. CDR3 length: 15 amino acids. The CDR3 sequence: CASSPPRTGADTQYF. The CDR3 nucleotides are TGTGCCAGCTCACCACCGAGGACAGGGGCAGATACGCAGTATTTT.

This chain links TRBV13 with TRBJ2-7, with D possibly TRBD2 on 6 matching bases. The CDR3 covers 15 residues. Per germline, CDR1 PRHDT and CDR2 FYEKMQ (reference sequence). V lost 0 bases to trimming and J lost 2 bases, with 11 bases between them. CDR3 in amino acids: CASSLGGRGTYEQYF. CDR3 DNA sequence: TGTGCCAGCAGCTTAGGCGGGCGGGGAACCTACGAGCAGTACTTC. The whole variable domain, filled in from reference TRBV13 and TRBJ2-7, reads AAGVIQSPRHLIKEKRETATLKCYPIPRHDTVYWYQQGPGQDPQFLISFYEKMQSDKGSIPDRFSAQQFSDYHSELNMSSLELGDSALYFCASSLGGRGTYEQYFGPGTRLTVT.

This clonotype appeared many times. The chain couples TRBV5-1 to TRBJ2-2, with D perhaps matching TRBD1 (6 bases). The germline V gene encodes CDR1 SGHRS and CDR2 YFSETQ. The CDR3 extends over 13 amino acids. V lost 4 bases and J lost 5, with 9 bases in between. Written as DNA, the CDR3 is TGCGCCAGCAGCACTACAGGGACCGGGGAGCTGTTTTTT. This translates into CASSTTGTGELFF.

The chain uses TRBV20-1 and TRBJ1-2, with D hard to call. The CDR3 loop spans 15 amino acids. Trimming took off 0 bases at V and 0 bases at J, with 11 bases between the two ends. The germline gives CDR1 DFQATT, CDR2 SNEGSKA (reference sequence). The CDR3 DNA reads as TGCAGTGCTAGAGACCCAGGACGGTCTAACTATGGCTACACCTTC. Translation gives CSARDPGRSNYGYTF.

The chain combines TRBV3-1 with TRBJ1-1; TRBD1 agrees at 7 bases. V shed 0 bases and J 0 bases; nucleotides not matched to a gene: 10. The CDR3 extends over 18 amino acids. From germline, CDR1 is LGHDT and CDR2 YNNKEL (reference sequence). The CDR3 protein is CASSQERLTGTLNTEAFF. The CDR3 region has the DNA TGTGCCAGCAGCCAAGAGCGATTGACAGGGACGTTGAACACTGAAGCTTTCTTT.

This clonotype was observed once. The chain combines TRBV25-1 with TRBJ1-6, with 8 bases matching TRBD1. J gave up 6 bases and V 5 bases, and 9 bases lay outside the gene matches. The CDR3 covers 16 residues. Germline CDR1 and CDR2: MGHDK and SYGVNS. DNA for the CDR3: TGTGCCAGCAGTTCTTCCCGACAGGGGTCTAATTCACCCCTCCACTTT. Translating gives CASSSSRQGSNSPLHF.

This clonotype has more than one count but fewer than ten. The rearrangement joins TRBV9 to TRBJ2-2, with D possibly matching TRBD2 (6 bases). V shed 0 bases and J shed 5 bases, with 14 bases lying between them. The length of the CDR3 is 16 residues. The germline gives CDR1 SGDLS, CDR2 YYNGEE. CDR3 residues: CASSVVGSGWTGELFF. The CDR3 DNA sequence: TGTGCCAGCAGCGTAGTCGGTAGCGGATGGACCGGGGAGCTGTTTTTT.

This clonotype was seen a few times. The chain carries TRBV29-1 and TRBJ2-5; possible D gene TRBD1, 6 bases. CDR1 and CDR2 (germline): SQVTM, ANQGSEA. This CDR3 is built from 13 residues. V lost 4 bases and J 2 bases, leaving 11 bases between the germline ends. CDR3 DNA sequence: TGCAGCGTTGCCCACGGGACACAAGAGACCCAGTACTTC. This codes for CSVAHGTQETQYF.

The chain combines TRBV2 with TRBJ2-2, with D possibly called TRBD1 or TRBD2 (5 bases each). Germline CDR1 SNHLY, CDR2 FYNNEI. The CDR3 runs 13 residues. Trimming removed 4 bases from V and 6 bases from J, with 9 bases in between. CDR3 DNA sequence: TGTGCCAGCAGTGGACAGAGGGCCGGGGAGCTGTTTTTT. It codes for CASSGQRAGELFF.

A few counts support this clonotype. The chain has TRBV6-2 or TRBV6-3 and TRBJ1-3; D perhaps matches TRBD1 (6 bases). Germline values: CDR1 MNHEY, CDR2 SVGEGT. V was trimmed by 5 bases and J by 4 bases, leaving 24 bases between them. The length of the CDR3 is 18 residues. CDR3 loop: CASSLLRRTGIGGNTIYF. DNA for the CDR3: TGTGCCAGCAGTCTCCTCCGACGAACAGGGATTGGAGGAAACACCATATATTTT.

This clonotype was detected a few times. This CDR3 is CASSSGLVANTGELFF. The CDR3 bases are TGTGCCAGCAGTTCCGGACTAGTGGCGAACACCGGGGAGCTGTTTTTT. This chain uses TRBV6-2 or TRBV6-3 with TRBJ2-2; 7 bases match TRBD2. Trimming cost V 4 bases and J 0 bases; bases outside gene matches: 5. The germline CDR1 and CDR2 sequences are MNHEY and SVGEGT. The CDR3 extends over 16 amino acids.

This clonotype was seen many times. The chain carries TRBV20-1 and TRBJ1-5; perhaps TRBD1 as D (5 bases). Trimming stripped 6 bases from V and 5 bases from J, with 14 bases between. Germline loops: CDR1 DFQATT, CDR2 SNEGSKA (reference sequence). The CDR3 runs to 13 residues. The CDR3 DNA sequence: TGCAGTGCGTACGGGCAGGGTGATCAGCCCCAGCATTTT. This sequence encodes CSAYGQGDQPQHF.

The genes are TRBV4-1 and TRBJ2-7; 10 bases line up with TRBD1. The germline gives CDR1 MGHRA, CDR2 YSYEKL. CDR3 length equals 18 residues. J gave up 0 bases and V 3 bases, and 11 bases lay outside the gene matches. CDR3 sequence: CASSHGQGGGGLSYEQYF. The CDR3 DNA is TGCGCCAGCAGCCATGGACAGGGGGGAGGGGGACTCTCCTACGAGCAGTACTTC.

The CDR3 nucleotides read TGTGCCACCAGCAGAGGTGGACTAGCGGGGGTCAATGAGCAGTTCTTC. Translated, it gives CATSRGGLAGVNEQFF. The chain recombines TRBV15 with TRBJ2-1, with 13 nucleotides matching TRBD2. V lost 1 base, J lost 6 bases, and 3 bases stayed unmatched. This CDR3 is built from 16 residues. CDR1 and CDR2 (germline): LNHNV, YYDKDF (reference sequence).

The chain has TRBV4-2 and TRBJ1-1, with a weak D call TRBD1 (5 bases). The V and J ends lost 0 bases and 0 bases respectively, with 8 bases between them. This CDR3 is built from 15 residues. CDR1 and CDR2 from the germline V gene are LGHNA and YNFKEQ. CDR3 nucleotides: TGTGCCAGCAGCCAAGAATGGGACCTGAACACTGAAGCTTTCTTT. As protein: CASSQEWDLNTEAFF.

The gene calls are TRBV7-9 and TRBJ2-5, with TRBD1 as a possible D gene (6 bases). There are 14 residues in the CDR3. CDR1 SEHNR and CDR2 FQNEAQ come from the germline V gene (reference sequence). The V end was cut by 4 bases, the J end by 1 base, with 10 bases between. CDR3 nucleotide sequence: TGTGCCAGCAGCTGGGGACACGGCCAAGAGACCCAGTACTTC. It yields the protein CASSWGHGQETQYF.

This clonotype was observed many times. The chain carries TRBV6-5 and TRBJ2-2; perhaps TRBD2 as D (6 bases). V was clipped by 0 bases and J by 5 bases, with 7 bases between them. Germline V gene sequence: CDR1 MNHEY, CDR2 SVGAGI. This CDR3 region has 14 residues. The CDR3 DNA follows: TGTGCCAGCAGTTACTCGGAGGGAACCGGGGAGCTGTTTTTT. It is translated as CASSYSEGTGELFF.

This clonotype was seen a handful of times. The V call is TRBV4-2, the J call TRBJ2-5, with TRBD1 matching 8 bases. The CDR3 runs 15 residues. Germline V gene data show CDR1 as LGHNA and CDR2 as YNFKEQ. After removal of 4 bases from V and 0 bases from J, the junction contained 4 bases not matched to a gene. CDR3 DNA sequence: TGTGCCAGCAGCCGCCTGGACAGGGACCAAGAGACCCAGTACTTC. Translation: CASSRLDRDQETQYF.

There are many counts of this clonotype. Germline and junction disagree at one end, which may indicate a read error. The J gene is TRBJ2-5, the V gene TRBV7-2; a weak D match, TRBD1 (5 bases). Germline V gene data show CDR1 as SGHTA and CDR2 as FQGNSA. CDR3 length: 11 residues. Here the CDR3 reads CSSRVGETQYF. The DNA of the CDR3 is TGCAGTAGCAGGGTTGGGGAGACCCAGTACTTC.